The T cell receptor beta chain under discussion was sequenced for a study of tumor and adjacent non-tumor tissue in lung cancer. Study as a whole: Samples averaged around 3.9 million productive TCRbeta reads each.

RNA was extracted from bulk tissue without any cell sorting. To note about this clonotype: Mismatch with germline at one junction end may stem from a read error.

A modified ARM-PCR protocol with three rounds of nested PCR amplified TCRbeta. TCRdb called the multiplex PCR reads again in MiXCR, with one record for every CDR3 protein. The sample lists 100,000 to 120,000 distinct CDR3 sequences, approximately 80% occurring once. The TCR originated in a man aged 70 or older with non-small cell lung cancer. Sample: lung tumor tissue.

The CDR3 DNA follows: TGTACCAGCAGCGTAGCCACCGGTTTCCCATATAACTCCTATAATTCACCCCTCCACTTT. Its protein is CTSSVATGFPYNSYNSPLHF. The chain links TRBV7-9 to TRBJ1-6; the D is unclear. Germline CDR1 is SEHNR and CDR2 is FQNEAQ (reference sequence). There are 20 residues in the CDR3.